The 15 T cell receptor beta chains below were found in one sample sequenced in a study of spatial heterogeneity in lung cancer. Time point meaning: sample taken at primary tumor resection. TCRdb ran MiXCR on the 5' RACE reads and lists one entry per CDR3 protein. The table lists 3,800 or so distinct CDR3 sequences, under 3% of them singletons. Sample: normal lung tissue next to the tumor, taken at surgery. The source is a female donor with early-stage non-small cell lung cancer.

The genes are TRBV7-2 and TRBJ2-3; either TRBD1 or TRBD2 may supply D (6 bases each). Germline values: CDR1 SGHTA, CDR2 FQGNSA. The V end was cut by 3 bases, the J end by 2 bases, with 12 bases between. The CDR3 runs to 15 residues. The CDR3 DNA follows: TGTGCCAGCAGCTTGACGGGGGCCCCCACAGATACGCAGTATTTT. As protein: CASSLTGAPTDTQYF. The full variable domain, rest sourced from reference TRBV7-2 and TRBJ2-3, is GAGVSQSPSNKVTEKGKDVELRCDPISGHTALYWYRQSLGQGLEFLIYFQGNSAPDKSGLPSDRFSAERTGGSVSTLTIQRTQQEDSAVYLCASSLTGAPTDTQYFGPGTRLTVL.

The table lists this clonotype with many counts. The chain carries TRBV29-1 and TRBJ2-7, with D perhaps given as TRBD1 or TRBD2 (5 bases each). Trimming stripped 6 bases from V and 0 bases from J, with 15 bases between. The germline gives CDR1 SQVTM, CDR2 ANQGSEA. This CDR3 has 14 residues. CDR3: CSVERDPNSYEQYF. CDR3 nucleotide sequence: TGCAGCGTCGAAAGGGACCCCAACTCCTACGAGCAGTACTTC.

This clonotype counts as medium-sized. The V call is TRBV5-8, the J call TRBJ2-1; TRBD1 aligns across 10 bases. V lost 4 bases, J lost 8 bases, and 6 bases stayed unmatched. CDR3 length equals 14 residues. The germline CDR1 and CDR2 sequences are SGHTS and YDEGEE. The CDR3 is CASSRDRGSDEQFF. In DNA, the CDR3 is TGTGCCAGCAGCAGGGACAGGGGTTCGGATGAGCAGTTCTTC.

This clonotype is judged large. This chain uses TRBV20-1 with TRBJ1-1; 7 bases agree with TRBD1. CDR1 is DFQATT, CDR2 SNEGSKA, per germline (reference sequence). This CDR3 region has 10 residues. The CDR3 here is CSADRERAFF. For the CDR3, the DNA is TGCAGCGCCGACAGGGAGAGAGCTTTCTTT.

This clonotype is classed as medium-sized (0.01 to 0.1%). The gene calls are TRBV28 and TRBJ2-7; a possible D gene is TRBD1 (6 bases). Germline CDR1 MDHEN, CDR2 SYDVKM. V lost 3 bases and J lost 2, with 11 bases in between. There are 14 residues in the CDR3. CDR3 amino acids: CASSFPDRTYEQYF. CDR3 coding DNA: TGTGCCAGCAGTTTCCCGGACAGAACCTACGAGCAGTACTTC.

By sample fraction, this clonotype is medium-sized (0.01 to 0.1%). The gene calls are TRBV23-1 and TRBJ1-1, with a tentative D call TRBD1 (5 bases). TRBV23-1 is an open reading frame whose function is uncertain. The CDR3 spans 14 residues. V dropped 1 base and J dropped 4 bases, with 10 bases sitting between them. CDR3 sequence (DNA): TGCGCCAGCAGTCAATGGCCAGGGAGCACTGAAGCTTTCTTT. Translating it yields CASSQWPGSTEAFF.

This clonotype has a count of ten or more. V and J are TRBV7-2 and TRBJ2-7; a weak D match, TRBD1 (6 bases). The CDR3 totals 12 residues. V was clipped by 0 bases and J by 8 bases, with 8 bases between them. The V gene's germline CDR1 is SGHTA and CDR2 FQGNSA. The CDR3 sequence is CASSLARGKQYF. The CDR3 DNA sequence: TGTGCCAGCAGCTTAGCGAGGGGGAAGCAGTACTTC.

In its sample, this clonotype ranks as medium-sized (0.01 to 0.1%). The chain's CDR3 is CASSRGQGRNEQYF. CDR3 in DNA: TGCGCCAGCAGCAGGGGACAGGGTCGCAACGAGCAGTACTTC. The gene calls are TRBV5-1 and TRBJ2-7, with TRBD1 matching 9 bases. Germline V gene lookup returns CDR1 SGHRS and CDR2 YFSETQ. V lost 4 bases to trimming and J lost 5 bases; unmatched junction nucleotides: 7. The CDR3 is 14 residues long.

Only a few counts were recorded for this clonotype. J is TRBJ2-1 and V is TRBV5-1, with D possibly being TRBD2 (7 bases). The CDR3 loop spans 16 amino acids. Trimming shortened V by 4 bases and J by 4 bases, and 18 bases separated the two germline ends. Germline values: CDR1 SGHRS, CDR2 YFSETQ. In nucleotides, the CDR3 is TGCGCCAGCAGCCAAGTTGGGGGGGGACAATACAATGAGCAGTTCTTC. Amino acids: CASSQVGGGQYNEQFF.

Relative to its sample, this clonotype is medium-sized. This chain connects TRBV30 to TRBJ1-1; D is possibly TRBD1 (6 bases). Germline assignment: CDR1 GTSNPN and CDR2 SVGIG (reference sequence). This CDR3 has 14 amino acids. V lost 0 bases, J lost 6 bases, and 14 bases lay in between. DNA of the CDR3: TGTGCCTGGAGTGTACGCGACAGGTATTCTGAAGCTTTCTTT. Its protein is CAWSVRDRYSEAFF.

By proportion, this clonotype is medium-sized (0.01 to 0.1%). This chain uses TRBV4-3 with TRBJ2-3; 10 positions agree with TRBD2. Germline V gives CDR1 LGHNA, CDR2 YSLEER. The junction had 11 bases not matched to a gene; V was cut back by 0 bases and J by 5 bases. The length of the CDR3 is 18 residues. The CDR3 reads CASSQDRGSGGPGDTQYF. The CDR3 DNA reads as TGCGCCAGCAGCCAAGATCGGGGTAGCGGGGGGCCGGGAGATACGCAGTATTTT.

By sample fraction, this clonotype is medium-sized (0.01 to 0.1%). This rearrangement joins TRBV4-3 to TRBJ1-4; D possibly corresponds to TRBD1 (6 bases). Trimming stripped 1 base from V and 7 bases from J, with 16 bases between. Germline V gives CDR1 LGHNA, CDR2 YSLEER. The CDR3 runs to 16 residues. DNA of the CDR3: TGCGCCAGCAGCCAAGGAGTTCGGGGGCTGGCTGAAAAACTGTTTTTT. The encoded protein is CASSQGVRGLAEKLFF.

This clonotype was seen ten or more times. The chain recombines TRBV6-6 with TRBJ1-5; TRBD1 agrees at 7 bases. The V and J ends lost 10 bases and 2 bases, in that order; junction bases with no gene match: 11. CDR1 and CDR2 from the germline V gene are MNHNY and SVGAGI (reference sequence). The CDR3 contains 15 residues. As DNA, the CDR3 is TGTGCCACCCGACAGGGCGCGGACGGCAATCAGCCCCAGCATTTT. Translation gives CATRQGADGNQPQHF.

The table lists this clonotype with many counts. The chain employs TRBV7-2 and TRBJ2-1; 7 bases align to TRBD1. V was pared by 1 base and J by 3 bases, with 6 bases of the junction left unmatched. Germline V gene lookup returns CDR1 SGHTA and CDR2 FQGNSA. The CDR3 totals 16 residues. The chain's CDR3 is CASSLVSTGRYNEQFF. CDR3 sequence (DNA): TGTGCCAGCAGCTTAGTTTCGACAGGGCGCTACAATGAGCAGTTCTTC.

This clonotype was picked up many times. V usage is TRBV10-3 and J usage is TRBJ1-5; D gene ambiguous. V lost 0 bases to trimming and J lost 6 bases, with 12 bases between them. The CDR3 extends over 15 amino acids. Germline V gene lookup returns CDR1 ENHRY and CDR2 SYGVKD. The CDR3 loop is CAISESILGGQPQHF. The CDR3 nucleotides are TGTGCCATCAGTGAGTCGATACTGGGTGGTCAGCCCCAGCATTTT.